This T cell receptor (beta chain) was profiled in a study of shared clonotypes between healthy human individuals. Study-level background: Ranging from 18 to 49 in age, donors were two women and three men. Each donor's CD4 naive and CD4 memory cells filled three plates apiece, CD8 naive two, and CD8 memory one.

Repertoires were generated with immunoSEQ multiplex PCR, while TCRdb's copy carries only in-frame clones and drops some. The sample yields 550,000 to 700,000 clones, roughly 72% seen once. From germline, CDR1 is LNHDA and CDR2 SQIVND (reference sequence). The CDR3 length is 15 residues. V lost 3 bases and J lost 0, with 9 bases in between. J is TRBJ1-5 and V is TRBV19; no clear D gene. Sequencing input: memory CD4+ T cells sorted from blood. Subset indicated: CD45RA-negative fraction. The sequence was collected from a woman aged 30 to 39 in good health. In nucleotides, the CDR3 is TGTGCCAGTAGTATGGGTCCGTATAGCAATCAGCCCCAGCATTTT. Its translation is CASSMGPYSNQPQHF.